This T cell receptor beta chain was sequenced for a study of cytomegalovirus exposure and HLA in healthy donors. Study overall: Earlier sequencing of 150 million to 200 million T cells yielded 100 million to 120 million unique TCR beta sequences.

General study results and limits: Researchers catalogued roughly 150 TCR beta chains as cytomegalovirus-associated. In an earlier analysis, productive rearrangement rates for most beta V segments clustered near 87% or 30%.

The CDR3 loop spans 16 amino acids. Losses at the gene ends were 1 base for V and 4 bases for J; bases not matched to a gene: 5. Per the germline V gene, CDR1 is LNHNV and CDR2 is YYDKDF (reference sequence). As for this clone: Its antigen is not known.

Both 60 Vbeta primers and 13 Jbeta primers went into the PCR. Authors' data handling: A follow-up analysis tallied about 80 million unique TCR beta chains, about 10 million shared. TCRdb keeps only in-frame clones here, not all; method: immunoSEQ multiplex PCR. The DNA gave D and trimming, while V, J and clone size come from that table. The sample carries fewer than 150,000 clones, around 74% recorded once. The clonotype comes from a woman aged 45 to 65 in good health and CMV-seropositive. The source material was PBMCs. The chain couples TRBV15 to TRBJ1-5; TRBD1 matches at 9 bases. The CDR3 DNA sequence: TGTGCCACCAGCAGAGCCCGGGACAGGGTTAATCAGCCCCAGCATTTT. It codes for CATSRARDRVNQPQHF.